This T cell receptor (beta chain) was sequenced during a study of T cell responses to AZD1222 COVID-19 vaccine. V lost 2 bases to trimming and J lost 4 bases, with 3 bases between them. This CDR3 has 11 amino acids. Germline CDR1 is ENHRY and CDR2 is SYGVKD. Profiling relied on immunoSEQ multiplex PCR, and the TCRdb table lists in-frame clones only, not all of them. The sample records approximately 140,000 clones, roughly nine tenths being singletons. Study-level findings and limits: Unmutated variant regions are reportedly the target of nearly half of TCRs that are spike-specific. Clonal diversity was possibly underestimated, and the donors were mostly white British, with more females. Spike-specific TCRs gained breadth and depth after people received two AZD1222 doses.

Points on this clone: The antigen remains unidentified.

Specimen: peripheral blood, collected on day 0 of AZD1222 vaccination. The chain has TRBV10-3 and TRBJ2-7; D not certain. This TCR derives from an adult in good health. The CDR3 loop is CAISEEYEQYF. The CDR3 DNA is TGTGCCATCAGTGAGGAATACGAGCAGTACTTC.